Listed below are T cell receptor beta chains from one sample, sequenced in a study of shared clonotypes between healthy human individuals. Data came from immunoSEQ multiplex PCR; TCRdb stores just in-frame clones and leaves some out. The repertoire holds approximately 240,000 clones, with approximately 65% as singletons. The sequencing input was memory CD4+ T cells sorted from blood. These receptors originate from a man between 25 and 39 years old in good health. Each CDR3 is given with its conserved first and last residue. The order of the fields is J gene, clone size, D gene, V gene, CDR3 DNA, CDR3 protein. D genes are given only for firm matches. A clone size is listed for some rows: how often the clone was seen (once, few, many), or a class if it is expanded.

TRBJ2-3	-	-	TRBV10-2	TGCGCCAGCAGTGAGTCGAGCAGCACAGATACGCAGTATTTT	CASSESSSTDTQYF
TRBJ1-1	-	-	TRBV19	TGTGCCAGTAGTCCCCTCGCCCTGGGACAAACGAACACTGAAGCTTTCTTT	CASSPLALGQTNTEAFF
TRBJ2-3	-	-	TRBV7-8	TGTGCCAGCAGCTTAGGAAGACGGAACACAGATACGCAGTATTTT	CASSLGRRNTDTQYF
TRBJ2-1	-	-	TRBV5-1	TGCGCCAGCTTGCTAGGGGGAGGGCCCCACAATGAGCAGTTCTTC	CASLLGGGPHNEQFF
TRBJ2-7	-	-	TRBV18	TGTGCCAGCTCACCTAAAGGTACCCTCTTAGGAAGCTACGAGCAGTACTTC	CASSPKGTLLGSYEQYF
TRBJ2-7	once	-	TRBV7-8	TGTGCCAGCAGCTTAGAGGTAGGGTTCCCCTACGAGCAGTACTTC	CASSLEVGFPYEQYF
TRBJ2-1	-	-	TRBV7-2	TGTGCCAGCAGCACGGGACACGGGCGGTTCAATGAGCAGTTCTTC	CASSTGHGRFNEQFF
TRBJ2-7	-	-	TRBV10-2	TGCGCCAGCAGTGAGTCCGGCTACGAGCAGTACTTC	CASSESGYEQYF
TRBJ2-2	many	TRBD2	TRBV7-9	TGTGCCAGCAGCCAGGGAAGTCTAGCGGGATACACCGGGGAGCTGTTTTTT	CASSQGSLAGYTGELFF
TRBJ2-1	-	-	TRBV19	TGTGCCAGTGGTAGTTATTCGGGTGGGTTCAATGAGCAGTTCTTC	CASGSYSGGFNEQFF
TRBJ2-7	-	TRBD1	TRBV11-2	TGTGCCAGCAGCTACCGGGGACAGAGGAGCGAGCAGTACTTC	CASSYRGQRSEQYF
TRBJ2-7	few	TRBD1	TRBV2	TGTGCCAGCAGCGGACTCTTCCGGGACAGGGGGTTCGAGCAGTACTTC	CASSGLFRDRGFEQYF
TRBJ1-1	many	-	TRBV25-1	TGTGCCAGCACCCGAGGCGGACAGAACACTGAAGCTTTCTTT	CASTRGGQNTEAFF
TRBJ2-3	-	-	TRBV5-6	TGTGCCAGCAGCTTTTATCCGTCCGGGGATACGCAGTATTTT	CASSFYPSGDTQYF
TRBJ2-5	few	-	TRBV5-4	TGTGCCAGCACCCTAGCGTTGCAAGAGACCCAGTACTTC	CASTLALQETQYF
TRBJ1-5	few	TRBD1	TRBV27	TGTGCCAGCAGTTTAAGGTTGGAAGGGGGCCGTCAGCCCCAGCATTTT	CASSLRLEGGRQPQHF
TRBJ2-5	-	TRBD1	TRBV28	TGTGCCAGCAGACTCCCGGGACAGTCGGAGACCCAGTACTTC	CASRLPGQSETQYF
TRBJ2-7	-	TRBD2	TRBV5-1	TGCGCCAGCAGCTTGCCTAGCGGTTACGAGCAGTACTTC	CASSLPSGYEQYF
TRBJ2-7	-	TRBD1	TRBV18	TGTGCCAGCTCGCAACCGGGCACAGGGGCCTACGAGCAGTACTTC	CASSQPGTGAYEQYF
TRBJ1-1	-	-	TRBV5-1	TGCGCCAGCAGCGTGGTTCCCCTGAACACTGAAGCTTTCTTT	CASSVVPLNTEAFF
TRBJ1-5	-	-	TRBV19	TGTGCCAGTAGTATATTGGGGTCGAGGGGCGGCCAGCCCCAGCATTTT	CASSILGSRGGQPQHF
TRBJ1-1	-	-	TRBV2	TGTGCCAGCAGTGCGGAAGGGGCTATCAACACTGAAGCTTTCTTT	CASSAEGAINTEAFF
TRBJ2-3	-	-	TRBV5-8	TGTGCCAGCAGCTTGAGGATGAGAACAGATACGCAGTATTTT	CASSLRMRTDTQYF
TRBJ2-1	-	TRBD2	TRBV5-6	TGTGCCAGCAGCTCCTTAGCGGGTAGTTACAATGAGCAGTTCTTC	CASSSLAGSYNEQFF
TRBJ1-4	-	-	TRBV27	TGTGCCAGCAGAATTGGTGAAAAACTGTTTTTT	CASRIGEKLFF
TRBJ2-2	-	-	TRBV7-2	TGTGCCAGCAGCTCCCGGTCGTACACCGGGGAGCTGTTTTTT	CASSSRSYTGELFF
TRBJ2-3	-	-	TRBV30	TGTGCCTGGGAGCGGGCCACAGATACGCAGTATTTT	CAWERATDTQYF
TRBJ2-5	few	-	TRBV30	TGTGCCTGGAGGGGGAGAGAGACCCAGTACTTC	CAWRGRETQYF
TRBJ2-7	-	-	TRBV5-4	TGTGCCAGCAGCTTCGATCAGGCCGCATTCTACGAGCAGTACTTC	CASSFDQAAFYEQYF
TRBJ2-4	-	TRBD1	TRBV19	TGTGCCAGTAGTGTCCGGGGGACAGGGAACATTCAGTACTTC	CASSVRGTGNIQYF
TRBJ2-2	-	TRBD1	TRBV5-6	TGTGCCAGCAGCTGGGGACAGGGGGGAAACACCGGGGAGCTGTTTTTT	CASSWGQGGNTGELFF
TRBJ2-5	-	TRBD2	TRBV29-1	TGCAGCGTTGGGGGACTAGCGGGGTCGGGTGAGACCCAGTACTTC	CSVGGLAGSGETQYF
TRBJ2-7	-	-	TRBV4-1	TGCGCCAGCAGCCGCGGAGGTGGCTCCTACGAGCAGTACTTC	CASSRGGGSYEQYF
TRBJ2-1	-	-	TRBV10-2	TGCGCCAGCGGGGATCCTTACAATGAGCAGTTCTTC	CASGDPYNEQFF
TRBJ1-2	-	-	TRBV4-3	TGCGCCAGCAGCCAAGACCTAATAAGGGGGAACTATGGCTACACCTTC	CASSQDLIRGNYGYTF
TRBJ2-7	-	-	TRBV28	TGTGCCAGCAGTGCTTTGGGCAGGGCAGGAACCTACGAGCAGTACTTC	CASSALGRAGTYEQYF
TRBJ2-1	-	-	TRBV14	TGTGCCAGCAGCCAAGTGAACGTATACAATGAGCAGTTCTTC	CASSQVNVYNEQFF
TRBJ1-1	-	TRBD1	TRBV7-9	TGTGCCAGCAGCTTAGTGACAGGGTCCACTGAAGCTTTCTTT	CASSLVTGSTEAFF
TRBJ2-5	-	-	TRBV9	TGTGCCAGCAGCGTAGACGGGAGTCAAGAGACCCAGTACTTC	CASSVDGSQETQYF
TRBJ2-1	-	TRBD1	TRBV30	TGTGCCTGCGACAGGGGGTCCTACAATGAGCAGTTCTTC	CACDRGSYNEQFF
TRBJ1-4	few	TRBD1	TRBV27	TGTGCCAGCAGTTCGAAGGCGGTCGACAGGGGTGGGAATGAAAAACTGTTTTTT	CASSSKAVDRGGNEKLFF
TRBJ2-7	once	-	TRBV14	TGTGCCAGCAGCCAAGCCTCCCTTGGGGGCGAGCAGTACTTC	CASSQASLGGEQYF
TRBJ2-7	-	TRBD2	TRBV2	TGTGCCAGCAGTGATTTAGCGGGCTTTTACGAGCAGTACTTC	CASSDLAGFYEQYF
TRBJ1-3	few	-	TRBV28	TGTGCCAGCAGTTTCGCGGGGCTGAGTCGCTCTGGAAACACCATATATTTT	CASSFAGLSRSGNTIYF
TRBJ2-7	once	-	TRBV6-1	TGTGCCAGCAGTGTATCAAGCCCCTACGAGCAGTACTTC	CASSVSSPYEQYF
TRBJ1-1	-	-	TRBV28	TGTGCCAGCAGTTTTCTAACCCCCTCTGAAGCTTTCTTT	CASSFLTPSEAFF